Below, 27 T cell receptor beta chains from the same sample are listed, as sequenced in a study of shared clonotypes between healthy human individuals. Clones were sequenced by immunoSEQ multiplex PCR, and TCRdb holds only the in-frame ones, with some missing. The profile covers over a million clones, with around 76% appearing a single time and 1.4% to 1.5% taken by the ten largest. Sequenced: memory CD4+ T cells sorted from blood. Subset in this sample: CD45RA-negative fraction. These receptors were taken from a man aged 18 to 30 in good health.

There are many counts of this clone. The chain links TRBV7-2 to TRBJ2-7; 7 nucleotides line up with TRBD2. The junction had 9 bases not matched to a gene; V was cut back by 4 bases and J by 0 bases. The germline gives CDR1 SGHTA, CDR2 FQGNSA. This CDR3 is 16 amino acids long. The CDR3 nucleotides read TGTGCCAGCAGCTATAGGTCCGCGGGGGACTCCTACGAGCAGTACTTC. Protein: CASSYRSAGDSYEQYF. Supplemented by reference TRBV7-2 and TRBJ2-7, the full variable domain reads GAGVSQSPSNKVTEKGKDVELRCDPISGHTALYWYRQSLGQGLEFLIYFQGNSAPDKSGLPSDRFSAERTGGSVSTLTIQRTQQEDSAVYLCASSYRSAGDSYEQYFGPGTRLTVT.

V is TRBV9 and J is TRBJ1-3, with D unclear. Trimming stripped 4 bases from V and 0 bases from J, with 14 bases between. There are 16 residues in the CDR3. Germline V CDR1 and CDR2: SGDLS, YYNGEE. In nucleotides, the CDR3 is TGTGCCAGCAGCTCACCGCCACGGTCCTCTGGAAACACCATATATTTT. This translates into CASSSPPRSSGNTIYF.

This clone was counted a single time. The genes are TRBV7-3 and TRBJ1-6, with a weak D call TRBD1 (5 bases). Between the trimmed V and J ends, which lost 2 bases and 15 bases, there was a span of 14 bases. This CDR3 comprises 13 residues. Looked up from germline, CDR1 is SGHTA and CDR2 is FQGTGA. In DNA, the CDR3 is TGTGCCAGCAGCTTAGGGGCACGCAATGACCTCCACTTT. Protein product: CASSLGARNDLHF.

V is TRBV7-8 and J is TRBJ1-1, with TRBD1 matching over 9 bases. Germline CDR1 and CDR2: SGHVS and FQNEAQ. The CDR3 covers 14 residues. Trimming at V came to 5 bases and at J to 3 bases, leaving 4 bases not matched to a gene. The CDR3 reads CASSLQGAHTEAFF. The CDR3 DNA is TGTGCCAGCAGCCTACAGGGGGCGCACACTGAAGCTTTCTTT.

The gene calls are TRBV15 and TRBJ2-2; D not certain. CDR1 is LNHNV, CDR2 YYDKDF, per germline (reference sequence). The CDR3 has 15 residues. The germline V and J ends were trimmed by 1 base and 3 bases, with 9 bases remaining between them. The CDR3 nucleotides read TGTGCCACCAGCAGAGCCTATCTAGACACCGGGGAGCTGTTTTTT. It translates to CATSRAYLDTGELFF.

The chain couples TRBV19 to TRBJ1-1, with D unresolved. Germline V lookup: CDR1 LNHDA, CDR2 SQIVND (reference sequence). V gave up 3 bases and J gave up 0 bases, with 14 bases separating them. This CDR3 comprises 16 residues. The CDR3 DNA is TGTGCCAGTAGTATGGTGGGCCGGACTGTGAACACTGAAGCTTTCTTT. Its protein product is CASSMVGRTVNTEAFF. The entire variable domain, with the rest obtained from reference TRBV19 and TRBJ1-1, is as follows: DGGITQSPKYLFRKEGQNVTLSCEQNLNHDAMYWYRQDPGQGLRLIYYSQIVNDFQKGDIAEGYSVSREKKESFPLTVTSAQKNPTAFYLCASSMVGRTVNTEAFFGQGTRLTVV.

The rearrangement joins TRBV2 to TRBJ1-1; D perhaps matches TRBD1 (5 bases). V gave up 5 bases and J gave up 0 bases, with 10 bases separating them. CDR3 length: 14 residues. Per the germline V gene, CDR1 is SNHLY and CDR2 is FYNNEI. CDR3 DNA sequence: TGTGCCAGCAGTATCAGGGAGTTGAACACTGAAGCTTTCTTT. Translating it yields CASSIRELNTEAFF.

This clone was detected only a few times. This chain joins TRBV7-9 and TRBJ2-7; possibly TRBD1 for D (5 bases). Germline V lookup: CDR1 SEHNR, CDR2 FQNEAQ (reference sequence). V lost 0 bases and J lost 8, with 8 bases in between. The CDR3 has 12 amino acids. CDR3 DNA sequence: TGTGCCAGCAGCTTAGCAAAGGGGAAGCAGTACTTC. Translated: CASSLAKGKQYF.

This clone was seen a few times. The sample carries other DNA sequences with the same CDR3. V usage is TRBV7-2 and J usage is TRBJ1-2; 7 nucleotides match TRBD1. CDR1 and CDR2 (germline): SGHTA, FQGNSA. Trimming at V came to 5 bases and at J to 2 bases, leaving 5 bases not matched to a gene. The CDR3 has 14 residues. The CDR3 DNA reads as TGTGCCAGCAGCCCCCGACAGGGAAACTATGGCTACACCTTC. Translated: CASSPRQGNYGYTF.

The gene calls are TRBV30 and TRBJ2-6; D possibly corresponds to TRBD2 (6 bases). The CDR3 spans 18 residues. The ends were cut back, 1 base at V and 0 bases at J, with 16 bases in the middle. Looked up from germline, CDR1 is GTSNPN and CDR2 is SVGIG (reference sequence). CDR3 residues: CAWSATGAIVSGANVLTF. CDR3 DNA: TGTGCCTGGAGTGCGACGGGAGCTATTGTCTCTGGGGCCAACGTCCTGACTTTC.

This clone appeared a few times. The CDR3 DNA follows: TGTGCCAGCAGCTTGTCCGGGTACCAAGAGACCCAGTACTTC. Protein product: CASSLSGYQETQYF. The V gene is TRBV7-6, the J gene TRBJ2-5; no reliable D call. The length of the CDR3 is 14 residues. Germline CDR1 is SGHVS and CDR2 is FNYEAQ. With 3 bases removed from V and 0 bases from J, the gap between germline ends came to 8 bases.

A single count supports this clone. The chain combines TRBV5-5 with TRBJ1-1; D remains unclear. The ends were cut back, 1 base at V and 4 bases at J, with 11 bases in the middle. This CDR3 region has 14 residues. CDR1 and CDR2 from the germline V gene are SGHKS and YYEKEE (reference sequence). The CDR3 bases are TGTGCCAGCAGCTTGATAAGGGAGGGCACTGAAGCTTTCTTT. Amino acids: CASSLIREGTEAFF.

This clone came up a few times. The chain joins TRBV30 to TRBJ2-6; 12 positions match TRBD1. CDR3 length: 16 amino acids. The V and J ends lost 6 bases and 4 bases, in that order; junction bases with no gene match: 7. CDR1 GTSNPN and CDR2 SVGIG come from the germline V gene (reference sequence). The CDR3 loop is CACPGQGARGANVLTF. The DNA for the CDR3 is TGTGCCTGCCCGGGACAGGGGGCGCGGGGGGCCAACGTCCTGACTTTC.

The chain combines TRBV29-1 with TRBJ1-1; unclear D gene. The CDR3 loop spans 13 amino acids. Trimming left V 6 bases short and J 0 bases short, with 11 bases between. Germline V gives CDR1 SQVTM, CDR2 ANQGSEA. The CDR3 bases are TGCAGCGTCCGTACCAGGCTGAACACTGAAGCTTTCTTT. Translation gives CSVRTRLNTEAFF.

Here the CDR3 DNA reads TGCAGCGTTTATCGTTCAGCGGGAGGGCCCCCGTTTTACGAGCAGTACTTC. This sequence encodes CSVYRSAGGPPFYEQYF. The chain employs TRBV29-1 and TRBJ2-7; 10 positions agree with TRBD2. CDR3 length: 17 residues. Germline V gene lookup returns CDR1 SQVTM and CDR2 ANQGSEA. V lost 5 bases, J lost 4 bases, and 17 bases stayed unmatched.

The chain recombines TRBV5-1 with TRBJ1-1; 9 bases fit TRBD1. V dropped 0 bases and J dropped 2; count of bases not matched to a gene: 5. The CDR3 extends over 16 amino acids. Germline lookup yields CDR1 SGHRS and CDR2 YFSETQ. The DNA for the CDR3 is TGCGCCAGCAGCTTGGAACCGACAGGGGGAAACACTGAAGCTTTCTTT. Translation gives CASSLEPTGGNTEAFF.

The chain joins TRBV7-9 to TRBJ2-1; the D is unclear. Trimming removed 1 base from V and 4 bases from J, with 8 bases in between. The CDR3 extends over 14 amino acids. Germline CDR1 and CDR2: SEHNR and FQNEAQ (reference sequence). The CDR3 coding sequence is TGTGCCAGCAGCTTAGTGCAGCGTTACAATGAGCAGTTCTTC. This gives the protein CASSLVQRYNEQFF.

The chain employs TRBV20-1 and TRBJ2-4, with D maybe TRBD1 (5 bases). CDR1 is DFQATT and CDR2 is SNEGSKA in the germline V gene (reference sequence). The CDR3 runs 11 residues. Trimming left V 5 bases short and J 12 bases short, with 14 bases between. CDR3 nucleotide sequence: TGCAGTGCTGACCACTCACAGGATCAGTACTTC. Residues: CSADHSQDQYF.

Of note for this clone: A much larger clone sits a single nucleotide away, making a read error possible. Additional DNA sequences in this sample encode the identical CDR3. The chain joins TRBV14 to TRBJ1-2, with 7 bases fitting TRBD1. The CDR3 runs 13 residues. Germline CDR1 is SGHDN and CDR2 is FVKESK. The junction had 3 bases not matched to a gene; V was cut back by 4 bases and J by 4 bases. The CDR3: CASSLGQSYGYTF. CDR3 nucleotide sequence: TGTGCCAGCAGCCTGGGACAGAGCTATGGCTACACCTTC.

Details on this clone: At the DNA level, this CDR3 is encoded by other sequences in the same sample as well. CDR3 residues: CASSTRTGETQYF. DNA for the CDR3: TGCGCCAGCAGTACCCGGACAGGGGAGACCCAGTACTTC. The chain combines TRBV5-1 with TRBJ2-5, with TRBD1 matching 8 bases. Germline CDR1 SGHRS, CDR2 YFSETQ. This CDR3 region has 13 residues. V lost 5 bases, J lost 5 bases, and 5 bases stayed unmatched.

The rearrangement joins TRBV28 to TRBJ1-1; TRBD1 might be the D (5 bases). From germline, CDR1 is MDHEN and CDR2 SYDVKM. CDR3 length equals 15 residues. V was clipped by 8 bases and J by 0 bases, with 16 bases between them. The CDR3 nucleotides read TGTGCCAGCGGGGGGAGGCCGGTCATGAACACTGAAGCTTTCTTT. Its translation: CASGGRPVMNTEAFF. Full variable domain (missing parts from reference TRBV28 and TRBJ1-1): DVKVTQSSRYLVKRTGEKVFLECVQDMDHENMFWYRQDPGLGLRLIYFSYDVKMKEKGDIPEGYSVSREKKERFSLILESASTNQTSMYLCASGGRPVMNTEAFFGQGTRLTVV.

CDR3 residues: CASSAQTSGGGELFF. The CDR3 region has the DNA TGTGCCAGCAGCGCCCAGACTAGCGGGGGAGGGGAGCTGTTTTTT. V and J are TRBV9 and TRBJ2-2, with 12 bases fitting TRBD2. Germline V gene lookup returns CDR1 SGDLS and CDR2 YYNGEE. This CDR3 has 15 residues. The V and J ends lost 3 bases and 8 bases, in that order; junction bases with no gene match: 5.

The chain is built from TRBV4-3 and TRBJ2-1; 11 bases fit TRBD2. CDR3 size: 17 residues. Germline V gene data show CDR1 as LGHNA and CDR2 as YSLEER. V dropped 4 bases and J dropped 5; count of bases not matched to a gene: 10. CDR3 sequence reads: CASSRGLAGSRDNEQFF. The CDR3 nucleotides are TGCGCCAGCAGCCGCGGACTAGCGGGCTCTAGGGACAATGAGCAGTTCTTC.

J is TRBJ1-1 and V is TRBV7-6, with a weak D call TRBD1 (6 bases). The CDR3 loop spans 14 amino acids. Between the trimmed V and J ends, which lost 3 bases and 4 bases, there was a span of 12 bases. Germline CDR1 SGHVS, CDR2 FNYEAQ. CDR3 sequence: CASSLDSWGTEAFF. CDR3 bases: TGTGCCAGCAGCTTGGACAGTTGGGGCACTGAAGCTTTCTTT.

The rearrangement links TRBV19 to TRBJ2-3; D is possibly TRBD1 (5 bases). Looked up from germline, CDR1 is LNHDA and CDR2 is SQIVND (reference sequence). The ends were cut back, 5 bases at V and 4 bases at J, with 13 bases in the middle. The CDR3 contains 14 residues. Here the CDR3 reads CASSPLWGADTQYF. In DNA form, the CDR3 reads TGTGCCAGTAGTCCGCTTTGGGGCGCAGATACGCAGTATTTT. Supplemented by reference TRBV19 and TRBJ2-3, the full variable domain reads DGGITQSPKYLFRKEGQNVTLSCEQNLNHDAMYWYRQDPGQGLRLIYYSQIVNDFQKGDIAEGYSVSREKKESFPLTVTSAQKNPTAFYLCASSPLWGADTQYFGPGTRLTVL.

The chain recombines TRBV5-5 with TRBJ1-5; D is perhaps TRBD1 (5 bases). The CDR3 loop spans 14 amino acids. Trimming took 0 bases from V and 9 from J, leaving 13 bases between them. Germline values: CDR1 SGHKS, CDR2 YYEKEE (reference sequence). Here the CDR3 reads CASSLAGGSGPQHF. The CDR3 bases are TGTGCCAGCAGCTTGGCCGGGGGGAGTGGGCCCCAGCATTTT.

In nucleotides, the CDR3 is TGTGCCAGCAGCTTAAGGGCCGAAGGTGAGCAGTTCTTC. Residues: CASSLRAEGEQFF. The gene calls are TRBV7-9 and TRBJ2-1; D call uncertain. CDR3 size: 13 residues. Germline lookup yields CDR1 SEHNR and CDR2 FQNEAQ (reference sequence). Trimming stripped 2 bases from V and 9 bases from J, with 11 bases between.